This T cell receptor (beta chain) came from a study of CD8+CD57+ T cells in acquired aplastic anemia. Whole-study context: Isolated CD4+ and CD8+ cells, once sorted, yielded DNA averaging about 3.1 ug. Researchers reported that healthy donors averaged about 9.8 million reads for CD4+ cells.

On this clonotype: The target antigen is unknown.

The template for TCR beta VDJ and CDR3 sequence profiling was genomic DNA. MiXCR, applied by TCRdb to the reads, yields one record per CDR3 protein. The repertoire consists of about 220,000 distinct CDR3 sequences, with 30% to 40% occurring once and the leading ten covering roughly 1.1%. The V gene lost 4 bases and the J gene lost 9 bases, with 17 bases spanning the gap. This CDR3 is built from 14 residues. Looked up from germline, CDR1 is SGHRS and CDR2 is YFSETQ. Study-wide results and caveats: A significant difference in CD8+ Simpson's diversity between patients and controls was not found.

The chain uses TRBV5-1 and TRBJ2-1, with D unclear. The sequenced sample consisted of sorted CD4+, CD8+, or CD8+CD57+ T cells (not recorded which) from PBMCs. This TCR was sampled from a human donor in good health, serving as a control. In DNA form, the CDR3 reads TGCGCCAGCAGCCCGGGTAGTGGCGGCGGTGAGCAGTTCTTC. This translates into CASSPGSGGGEQFF.